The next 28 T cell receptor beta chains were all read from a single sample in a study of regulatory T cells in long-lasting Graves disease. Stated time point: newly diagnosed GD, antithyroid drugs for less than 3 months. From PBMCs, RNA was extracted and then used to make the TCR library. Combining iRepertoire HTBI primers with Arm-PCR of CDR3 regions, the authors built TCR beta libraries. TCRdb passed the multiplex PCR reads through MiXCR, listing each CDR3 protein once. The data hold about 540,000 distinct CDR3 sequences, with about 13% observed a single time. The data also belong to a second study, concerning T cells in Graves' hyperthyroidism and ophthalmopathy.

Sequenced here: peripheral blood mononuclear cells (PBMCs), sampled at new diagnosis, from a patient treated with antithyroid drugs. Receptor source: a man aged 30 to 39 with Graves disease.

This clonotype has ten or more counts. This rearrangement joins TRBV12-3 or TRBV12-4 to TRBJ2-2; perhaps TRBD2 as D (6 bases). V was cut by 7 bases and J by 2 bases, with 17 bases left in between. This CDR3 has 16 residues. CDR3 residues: CASKRRAGRNTGELFF. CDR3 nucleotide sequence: TGTGCCAGCAAACGGCGTGCCGGGAGAAACACCGGGGAGCTGTTTTTT.

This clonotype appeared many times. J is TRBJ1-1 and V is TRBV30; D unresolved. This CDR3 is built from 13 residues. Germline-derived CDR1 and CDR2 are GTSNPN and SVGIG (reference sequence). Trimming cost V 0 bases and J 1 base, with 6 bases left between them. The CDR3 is CAWSVLQNTEAFF. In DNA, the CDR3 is TGTGCCTGGAGTGTATTGCAGAACACTGAAGCTTTCTTT. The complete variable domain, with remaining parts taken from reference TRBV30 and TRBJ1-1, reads SQTIHQWPATLVQPVGSPLSLECTVEGTSNPNLYWYRQAAGRGLQLLFYSVGIGQISSEVPQNLSASRPQDRQFILSSKKLLLSDSGFYLCAWSVLQNTEAFFGQGTRLTVV.

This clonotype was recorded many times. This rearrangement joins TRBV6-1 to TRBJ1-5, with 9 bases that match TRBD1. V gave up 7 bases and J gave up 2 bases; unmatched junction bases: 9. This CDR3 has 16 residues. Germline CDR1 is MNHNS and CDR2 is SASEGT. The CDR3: CASTGRDRDGNQPQHF. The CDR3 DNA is TGTGCCAGCACCGGGAGGGACAGGGATGGCAATCAGCCCCAGCATTTT.

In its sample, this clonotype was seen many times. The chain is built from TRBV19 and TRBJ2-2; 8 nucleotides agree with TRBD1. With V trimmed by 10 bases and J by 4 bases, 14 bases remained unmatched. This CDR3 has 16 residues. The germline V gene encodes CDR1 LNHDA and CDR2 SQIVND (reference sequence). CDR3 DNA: TGTGCCACGACCCCCCCAGGGGGCCGGAGCACCGGGGAGCTGTTTTTT. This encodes CATTPPGGRSTGELFF.

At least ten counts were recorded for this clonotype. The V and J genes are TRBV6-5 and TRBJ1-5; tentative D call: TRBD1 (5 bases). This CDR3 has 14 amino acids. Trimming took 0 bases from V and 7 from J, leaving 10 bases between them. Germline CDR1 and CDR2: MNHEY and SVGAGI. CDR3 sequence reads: CASSYSAGQQPQHF. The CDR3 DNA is TGTGCCAGCAGTTACTCCGCCGGACAACAGCCCCAGCATTTT.

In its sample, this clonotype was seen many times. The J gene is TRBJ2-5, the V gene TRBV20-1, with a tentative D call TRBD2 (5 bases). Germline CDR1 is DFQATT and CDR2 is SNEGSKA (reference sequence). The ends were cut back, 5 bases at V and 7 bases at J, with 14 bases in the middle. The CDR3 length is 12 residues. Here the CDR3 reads CSAQNPLGTQYF. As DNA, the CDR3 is TGCAGTGCTCAAAACCCACTAGGGACCCAGTACTTC.

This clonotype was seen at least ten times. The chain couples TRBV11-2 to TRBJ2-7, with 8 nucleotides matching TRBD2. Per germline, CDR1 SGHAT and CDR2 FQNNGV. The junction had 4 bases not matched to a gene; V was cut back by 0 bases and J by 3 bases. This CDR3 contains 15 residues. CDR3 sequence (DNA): TGTGCCAGCAGCTTAGATCCAAGCGGGGGCTACGAGCAGTACTTC. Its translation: CASSLDPSGGYEQYF.

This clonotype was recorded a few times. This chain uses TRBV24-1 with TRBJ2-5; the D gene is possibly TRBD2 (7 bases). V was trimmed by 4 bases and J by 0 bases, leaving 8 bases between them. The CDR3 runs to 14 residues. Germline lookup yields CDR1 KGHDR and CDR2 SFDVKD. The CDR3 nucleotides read TGTGCCACCAGTGACGGGGGGCACCAAGAGACCCAGTACTTC. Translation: CATSDGGHQETQYF.

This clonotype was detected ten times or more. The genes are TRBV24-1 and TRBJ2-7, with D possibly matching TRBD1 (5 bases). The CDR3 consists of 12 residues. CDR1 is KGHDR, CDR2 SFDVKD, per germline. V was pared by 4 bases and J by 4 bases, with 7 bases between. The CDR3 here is CATSEAGYEQYF. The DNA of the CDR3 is TGTGCCACCAGTGAAGCAGGGTACGAGCAGTACTTC.

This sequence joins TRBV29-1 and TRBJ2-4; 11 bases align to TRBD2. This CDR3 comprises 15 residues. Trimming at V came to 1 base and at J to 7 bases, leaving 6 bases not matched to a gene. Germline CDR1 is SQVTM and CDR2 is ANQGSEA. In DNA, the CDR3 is TGCAGCGTTGAAGGGTTACCTAGCGGGAGGAACATTCAGTACTTC. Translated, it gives CSVEGLPSGRNIQYF.

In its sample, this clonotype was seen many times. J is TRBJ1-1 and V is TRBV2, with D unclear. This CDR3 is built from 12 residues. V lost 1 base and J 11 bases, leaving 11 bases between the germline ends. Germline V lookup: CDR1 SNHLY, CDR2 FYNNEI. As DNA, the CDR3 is TGTGCCAGCAGTGAAGGGAAAATGGGGGCTTTCTTT. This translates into CASSEGKMGAFF. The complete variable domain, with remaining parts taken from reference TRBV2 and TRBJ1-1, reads EPEVTQTPSHQVTQMGQEVILRCVPISNHLYFYWYRQILGQKVEFLVSFYNNEISEKSEIFDDQFSVERPDGSNFTLKIRSTKLEDSAMYFCASSEGKMGAFFGQGTRLTVV.

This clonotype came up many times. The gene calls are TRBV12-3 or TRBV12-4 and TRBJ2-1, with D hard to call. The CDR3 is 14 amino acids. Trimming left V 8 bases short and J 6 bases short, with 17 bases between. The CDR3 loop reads CASDRDGEANEQFF. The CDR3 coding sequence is TGTGCCAGCGATAGGGATGGTGAGGCCAATGAGCAGTTCTTC.

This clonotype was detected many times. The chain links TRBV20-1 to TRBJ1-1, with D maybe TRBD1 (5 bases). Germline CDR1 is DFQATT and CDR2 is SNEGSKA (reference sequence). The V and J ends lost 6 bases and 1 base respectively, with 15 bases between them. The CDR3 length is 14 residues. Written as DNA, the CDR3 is TGCAGTGCCGGAGGTGGGGCCGAGAACACTGAAGCTTTCTTT. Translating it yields CSAGGGAENTEAFF.

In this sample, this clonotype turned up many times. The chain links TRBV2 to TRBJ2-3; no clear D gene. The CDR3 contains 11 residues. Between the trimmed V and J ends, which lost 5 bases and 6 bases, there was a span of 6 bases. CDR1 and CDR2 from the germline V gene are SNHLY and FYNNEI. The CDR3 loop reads CASSIKDTQYF. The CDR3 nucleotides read TGTGCCAGCAGTATTAAGGATACGCAGTATTTT.

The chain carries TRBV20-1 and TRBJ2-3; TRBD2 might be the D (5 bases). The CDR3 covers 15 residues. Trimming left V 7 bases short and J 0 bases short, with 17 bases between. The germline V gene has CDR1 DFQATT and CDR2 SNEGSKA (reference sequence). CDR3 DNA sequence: TGCAGTGTCATTCTAGGAAGGACTAGCACAGATACGCAGTATTTT. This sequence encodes CSVILGRTSTDTQYF.

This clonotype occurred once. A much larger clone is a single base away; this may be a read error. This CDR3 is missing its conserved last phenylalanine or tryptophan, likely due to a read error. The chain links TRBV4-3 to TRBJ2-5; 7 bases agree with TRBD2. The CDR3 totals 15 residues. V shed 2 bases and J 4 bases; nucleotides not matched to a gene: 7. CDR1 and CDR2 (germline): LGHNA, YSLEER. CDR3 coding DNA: TGCGCCAGCAGCCAAAGGTCGGGCGGGAGAGAGACCCAGTACTCC. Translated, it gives CASSQRSGGRETQYS.

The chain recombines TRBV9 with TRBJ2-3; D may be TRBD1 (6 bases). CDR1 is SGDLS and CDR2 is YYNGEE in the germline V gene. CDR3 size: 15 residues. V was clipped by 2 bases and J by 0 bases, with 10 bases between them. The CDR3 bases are TGTGCCAGCAGCGTGGGGACACTCAGCACAGATACGCAGTATTTT. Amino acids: CASSVGTLSTDTQYF.

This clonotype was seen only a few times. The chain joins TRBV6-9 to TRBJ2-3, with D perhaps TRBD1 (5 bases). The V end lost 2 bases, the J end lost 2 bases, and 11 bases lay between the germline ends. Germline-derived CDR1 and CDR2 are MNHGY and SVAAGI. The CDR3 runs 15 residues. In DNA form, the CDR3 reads TGTGCCAGCAGTTATGGCAGGGTGGACACAGATACGCAGTATTTT. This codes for CASSYGRVDTDTQYF.

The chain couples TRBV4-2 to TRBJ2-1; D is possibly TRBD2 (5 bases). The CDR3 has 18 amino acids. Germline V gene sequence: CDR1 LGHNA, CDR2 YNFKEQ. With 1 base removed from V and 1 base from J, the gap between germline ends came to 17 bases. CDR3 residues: CASSQVGGGGPSYNEQFF. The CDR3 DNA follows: TGTGCCAGCAGCCAAGTGGGTGGAGGCGGCCCTTCCTACAATGAGCAGTTCTTC.

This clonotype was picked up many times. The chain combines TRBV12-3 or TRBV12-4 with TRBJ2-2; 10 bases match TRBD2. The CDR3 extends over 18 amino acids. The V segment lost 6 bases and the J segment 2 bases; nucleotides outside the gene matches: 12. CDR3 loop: CASSVPRAGGYNTGELFF. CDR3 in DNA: TGTGCCAGCAGCGTCCCTAGAGCGGGAGGGTATAACACCGGGGAGCTGTTTTTT.

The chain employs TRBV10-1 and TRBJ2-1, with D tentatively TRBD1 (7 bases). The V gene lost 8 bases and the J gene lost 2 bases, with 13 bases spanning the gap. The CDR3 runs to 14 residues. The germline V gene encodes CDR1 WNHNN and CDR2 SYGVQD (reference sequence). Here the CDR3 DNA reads TGCGCCAGCGGGGCGGGACAGACCTACAATGAGCAGTTCTTC. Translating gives CASGAGQTYNEQFF.

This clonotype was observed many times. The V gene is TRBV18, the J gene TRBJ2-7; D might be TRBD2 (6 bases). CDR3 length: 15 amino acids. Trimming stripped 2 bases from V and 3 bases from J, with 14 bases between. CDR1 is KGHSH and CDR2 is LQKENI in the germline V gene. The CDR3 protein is CASSPYASANYEQYF. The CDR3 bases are TGTGCCAGCTCACCATACGCTAGCGCCAACTACGAGCAGTACTTC.

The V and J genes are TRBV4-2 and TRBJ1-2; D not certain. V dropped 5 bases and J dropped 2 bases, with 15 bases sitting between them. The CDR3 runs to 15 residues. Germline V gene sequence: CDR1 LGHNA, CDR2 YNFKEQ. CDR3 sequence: CASSGNPTTNYGYTF. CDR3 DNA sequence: TGTGCCAGCAGCGGGAACCCGACAACAAACTATGGCTACACCTTC.

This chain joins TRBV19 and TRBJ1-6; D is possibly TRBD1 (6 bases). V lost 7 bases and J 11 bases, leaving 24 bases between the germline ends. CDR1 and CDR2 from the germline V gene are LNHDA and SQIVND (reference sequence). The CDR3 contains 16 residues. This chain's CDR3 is CASTTTGTGVETPLHF. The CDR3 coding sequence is TGTGCCAGTACCACAACAGGGACTGGGGTGGAAACACCCCTCCACTTT. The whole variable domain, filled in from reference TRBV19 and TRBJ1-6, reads DGGITQSPKYLFRKEGQNVTLSCEQNLNHDAMYWYRQDPGQGLRLIYYSQIVNDFQKGDIAEGYSVSREKKESFPLTVTSAQKNPTAFYLCASTTTGTGVETPLHFGNGTRLTVT.

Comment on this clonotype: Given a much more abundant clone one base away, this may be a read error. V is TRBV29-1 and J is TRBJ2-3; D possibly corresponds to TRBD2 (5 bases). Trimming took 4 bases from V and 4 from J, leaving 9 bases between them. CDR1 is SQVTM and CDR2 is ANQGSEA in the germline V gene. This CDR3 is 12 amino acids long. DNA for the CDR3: TGCAGCGTTGCATCGAGGGCAGATACGCAGTATTTT. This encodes CSVASRADTQYF.

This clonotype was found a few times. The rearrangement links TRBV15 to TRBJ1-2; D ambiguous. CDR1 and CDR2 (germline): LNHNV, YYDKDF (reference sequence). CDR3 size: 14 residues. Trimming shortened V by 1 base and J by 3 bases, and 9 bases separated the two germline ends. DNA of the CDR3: TGTGCCACCAGCAGAGGGGGTTTAGACTATGGCTACACCTTC. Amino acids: CATSRGGLDYGYTF.

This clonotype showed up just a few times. CDR3 coding DNA: TGTGCCAGCAGCGTAGCTACGGCGGGACGAGGTGAAGCTTTCTTT. This translates into CASSVATAGRGEAFF. The rearrangement links TRBV9 to TRBJ1-1; weak D call: TRBD1 (5 bases). The CDR3 extends over 15 amino acids. In germline, CDR1 is SGDLS, CDR2 YYNGEE. Trimming cost V 0 bases and J 7 bases, with 16 bases left between them.

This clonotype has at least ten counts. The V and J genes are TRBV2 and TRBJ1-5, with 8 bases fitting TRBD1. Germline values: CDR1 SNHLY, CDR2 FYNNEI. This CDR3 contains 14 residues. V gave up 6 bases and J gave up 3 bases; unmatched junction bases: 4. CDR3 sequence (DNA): TGTGCCAGCAGGGAGGACAGGGCCAATCAGCCCCAGCATTTT. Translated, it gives CASREDRANQPQHF. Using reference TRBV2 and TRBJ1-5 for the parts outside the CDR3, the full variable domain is EPEVTQTPSHQVTQMGQEVILRCVPISNHLYFYWYRQILGQKVEFLVSFYNNEISEKSEIFDDQFSVERPDGSNFTLKIRSTKLEDSAMYFCASREDRANQPQHFGDGTRLSIL.